These T cell receptor beta chains were read from a single sample in a study of T cell changes during pregnancy in multiple sclerosis. The protocol was immunoSEQ multiplex PCR, while the TCRdb copy is restricted to in-frame clones and leaves out a portion. Of approximately 40,000 clones listed, about 88% are singletons. The specimen comprised CD4+ T cells from peripheral blood mononuclear cells, sampled in the second trimester of pregnancy. All receptors derive from a female donor with multiple sclerosis, enrolled in a pregnancy study. The CDR3 runs from the conserved cysteine through the conserved F or W. Each record gives: CDR3 protein, CDR3 DNA, J gene, clone size, V gene, D gene. The D gene is left open where the match is weak. Only some rows state a clone size, as once, few, many or a class for expanded clones.

CASSARQGNEQFF TGTGCCAGCAGTGCACGTCAGGGTAATGAGCAGTTCTTC TRBJ2-1 NA TRBV2 NA
CASSLAPSDGYTF TGCGCCAGCAGCTTGGCCCCCTCGGATGGCTACACCTTC TRBJ1-2 NA TRBV5-1 NA
CASSREGNRGREQFF TGTGCCAGCAGCCGGGAGGGGAACAGGGGCCGGGAGCAGTTCTTC TRBJ2-1 NA TRBV7-2 NA
CASSLYGQGGGEKLFF TGTGCCAGCAGTTTATATGGGCAGGGTGGCGGTGAAAAACTGTTTTTT TRBJ1-4 NA TRBV28 NA
CASSKNAGAGHEQYF TGCGCCAGCAGCAAAAACGCGGGGGCGGGCCACGAGCAGTACTTC TRBJ2-7 NA TRBV5-1 NA
CASTGLDEQYF TGTGCCAGCACAGGGTTGGACGAGCAGTACTTC TRBJ2-7 once TRBV28 NA
CASSKPPRGPDIQYF TGTGCCAGCAGCAAACCGCCGCGGGGACCCGACATTCAGTACTTC TRBJ2-4 NA TRBV21-1 NA
CASSSRNRELFF TGTGCCAGCAGTAGTAGAAACCGGGAGCTGTTTTTT TRBJ2-2 NA TRBV7-2 NA
CASSLRAPEAFF TGTGCCAGCTCACTCAGGGCCCCGGAAGCTTTCTTT TRBJ1-1 NA TRBV18 NA
CASSAGTGATGELFF TGTGCCAGCAGTGCCGGGACAGGGGCGACCGGGGAGCTGTTTTTT TRBJ2-2 NA TRBV6-1 TRBD1
CASQGQRHQPQHF TGTGCCAGCCAGGGACAGAGACATCAGCCCCAGCATTTT TRBJ1-5 NA TRBV25-1 TRBD1
CASSLGLAGVTEQFF TGTGCCAGCAGCTTAGGGCTAGCGGGAGTCACTGAGCAGTTCTTC TRBJ2-1 NA TRBV7-8 TRBD2
CASSPATDRTYEQYF TGTGCCAGCAGCCCCGCGACAGACAGAACCTACGAGCAGTACTTC TRBJ2-7 once TRBV7-9 NA
CASRTLSGGADTQYF TGTGCCAGTAGGACATTGTCGGGAGGGGCAGATACGCAGTATTTT TRBJ2-3 NA TRBV19 TRBD2
CASSVPPRGAGPYNEQFF TGTGCCAGCAGCGTTCCCCCCCGTGGGGCGGGACCCTACAATGAGCAGTTCTTC TRBJ2-1 NA TRBV9 NA
CSAGGSPRIDTF TGCAGCGCCGGTGGGTCTCCTAGGATTGACACCTTC TRBJ1-2 NA TRBV29-1 NA
CASSSLSAGINQPQHF TGTGCCAGCAGTTCCCTAAGTGCAGGGATCAATCAGCCCCAGCATTTT TRBJ1-5 NA TRBV2 NA
CASRGQGAGELFF TGTGCCAGTAGGGGACAGGGGGCCGGGGAGCTGTTTTTT TRBJ2-2 NA TRBV19 TRBD1
CASTRHVERELFF TGTGCCAGCACCCGACACGTCGAGAGGGAGCTGTTTTTT TRBJ2-2 few TRBV11-2 NA
CASSQRLAGGNTGELFF TGTGCCAGCAGCCAACGGCTAGCGGGGGGGAACACCGGGGAGCTGTTTTTT TRBJ2-2 NA TRBV7-6 TRBD2
CASSLDLGVNIQYF TGCGCCAGCAGCTTGGACCTCGGGGTCAACATTCAGTACTTC TRBJ2-4 NA TRBV5-1 NA
CATSREGLINTGELFF TGTGCCACCAGCAGAGAAGGACTGATTAACACCGGGGAGCTGTTTTTT TRBJ2-2 NA TRBV15 NA
CASSQTGGEKLFF TGTGCCAGCTCACAGACAGGAGGTGAAAAACTGTTTTTT TRBJ1-4 NA TRBV18 NA
CASSRTGSYEQYF TGTGCCAGCAGCCGCACAGGGTCCTACGAGCAGTACTTC TRBJ2-7 NA TRBV7-2 NA
CAISEGSGRGSFYEQYF TGTGCCATCAGTGAGGGGTCAGGCAGGGGATCCTTCTACGAGCAGTACTTC TRBJ2-7 NA TRBV10-3 NA
CASSLGFLGRRVEKLFF TGTGCCAGCAGCTTAGGGTTTTTAGGGAGGAGGGTTGAAAAACTGTTTTTT TRBJ1-4 few TRBV7-2 NA
CASSQTQGYHEQYF TGCGCCAGCAGCCAAACACAGGGATATCACGAGCAGTACTTC TRBJ2-7 NA TRBV4-1 NA
CASRPRQGMNTEAFF TGTGCCAGCAGACCTAGACAGGGGATGAACACTGAAGCTTTCTTT TRBJ1-1 few TRBV2 TRBD1
CASSQVDTISGSYEQYF TGCGCCAGCAGCCAAGTGGATACCATAAGCGGGAGTTACGAGCAGTACTTC TRBJ2-7 NA TRBV4-1 TRBD2
CASSPTQPHLYTDTQYF TGTGCCAGCTCACCCACACAGCCTCATCTCTACACAGATACGCAGTATTTT TRBJ2-3 once TRBV18 NA
CASSRELAGAVTGELFF TGTGCCAGCAGCCGGGAGCTAGCGGGAGCGGTCACCGGGGAGCTGTTTTTT TRBJ2-2 NA TRBV14 TRBD2
CASSLGQLNNEQFF TGTGCCAGCAGTTTGGGACAGCTAAACAATGAGCAGTTCTTC TRBJ2-1 NA TRBV28 TRBD1
CASTATSPPKETQYF TGTGCCAGCACTGCGACTAGCCCACCCAAAGAGACCCAGTACTTC TRBJ2-5 NA TRBV6-6 TRBD2
CASFLPGQGDSYEQYF TGCGCCAGCTTCCTTCCGGGACAGGGGGACTCCTACGAGCAGTACTTC TRBJ2-7 few TRBV10-1 TRBD1
CASSRTSGRSGAGELFF TGTGCCAGCAGCCGGACTAGCGGGAGGTCCGGGGCCGGGGAGCTGTTTTTT TRBJ2-2 NA TRBV4-2 TRBD2
CASSWGDRGNEKLFF TGTGCCAGCAGTTGGGGGGACAGGGGGAACGAAAAACTGTTTTTT TRBJ1-4 NA TRBV6-5 TRBD1
CSGQLQETQYF TGCAGTGGACAGCTACAAGAGACCCAGTACTTC TRBJ2-5 NA TRBV20-1 NA
CASSHRGRLNEQFF TGTGCCAGCAGCCACCGCGGGAGGCTGAATGAGCAGTTCTTC TRBJ2-1 NA TRBV14 TRBD2
CASSEYQREAFF TGTGCCAGCAGTGAATACCAGCGGGAGGCCTTCTTC TRBJ2-1 NA TRBV2 TRBD2